These T cell receptor beta chains were read from a single sample in a study of patients and donors after allogeneic stem cell transplantation. One entry per CDR3 protein results from TCRdb running MiXCR on the RT-PCR reads. The sample shows more than 150,000 distinct CDR3 sequences, approximately 22% of them seen only once. The sequenced sample consisted of blood, either unsorted or a sorted T cell fraction (not recorded which). All receptors come from a human donor who was either an allogeneic HSCT recipient or a stem cell or donor lymphocyte infusion donor (not recorded which). It is not recorded whose cells these are; they may come from a transplant donor. Both conserved end residues are part of each CDR3. Fields, in order: clone size, J gene, V gene, CDR3 protein. Some rows mark clone size as missing; the rest say once, few, many or name a class of expanded clone.

clone size: -
J gene: TRBJ2-7
V gene: TRBV2
CDR3 protein: CATGTAYEQYF

clone size: few
J gene: TRBJ2-3
V gene: TRBV20-1
CDR3 protein: CSARDLRGGRTDTQYF

clone size: -
J gene: TRBJ2-2
V gene: TRBV11-2
CDR3 protein: CASIPRGGRTGELFF

clone size: -
J gene: TRBJ2-7
V gene: TRBV4-1
CDR3 protein: CASSQLRLAGARGEQYF

clone size: once
J gene: TRBJ2-1
V gene: TRBV5-1
CDR3 protein: CASSLGYDREPYNEQFF

clone size: -
J gene: TRBJ2-7
V gene: TRBV7-9
CDR3 protein: CASSLDGTEVYEQYF

clone size: -
J gene: TRBJ1-1
V gene: TRBV18
CDR3 protein: CASSPGQIIMNTEAFF

clone size: -
J gene: TRBJ2-7
V gene: TRBV5-1
CDR3 protein: CASSSQGKSEQYF

clone size: few
J gene: TRBJ2-2
V gene: TRBV7-2
CDR3 protein: CASSADRGGGELFF

clone size: few
J gene: TRBJ1-1
V gene: TRBV7-3
CDR3 protein: CASRHGTLNTEAFF

clone size: many
J gene: TRBJ1-2
V gene: TRBV30
CDR3 protein: CAWKSVVSYGYTF

clone size: many
J gene: TRBJ1-2
V gene: TRBV13
CDR3 protein: CASSLDNNYGYTF

clone size: -
J gene: TRBJ1-5
V gene: TRBV12-3/TRBV12-4
CDR3 protein: CASSSNFNQPQHF

clone size: -
J gene: TRBJ1-2
V gene: TRBV12-3/TRBV12-4
CDR3 protein: CASIAGLVGYGYTF

clone size: -
J gene: TRBJ2-5
V gene: TRBV12-3/TRBV12-4
CDR3 protein: CASSFQDRVGKETQYF

clone size: few
J gene: TRBJ2-7
V gene: TRBV20-1
CDR3 protein: CSAPRDRVFDEQYF

clone size: few
J gene: TRBJ1-1
V gene: TRBV7-3
CDR3 protein: CASSLGSDTEAFF

clone size: few
J gene: TRBJ1-1
V gene: TRBV5-1
CDR3 protein: CASSLDTGIGTEAFF

clone size: few
J gene: TRBJ1-2
V gene: TRBV12-3/TRBV12-4
CDR3 protein: CASSPGRGGPIYGYTF

clone size: medium-sized
J gene: TRBJ1-4
V gene: TRBV7-9
CDR3 protein: CASSSYPEPEKLFF

clone size: few
J gene: TRBJ2-5
V gene: TRBV21-1
CDR3 protein: CASSKVSPGETQYF

clone size: -
J gene: TRBJ2-3
V gene: TRBV5-1
CDR3 protein: CASSLERGSDTQYF

clone size: few
J gene: TRBJ2-5
V gene: TRBV12-3/TRBV12-4
CDR3 protein: CASTRTGTQETQYF

clone size: few
J gene: TRBJ2-1
V gene: TRBV5-6
CDR3 protein: CASSPISGVNEQFF

clone size: -
J gene: TRBJ2-3
V gene: TRBV27
CDR3 protein: CASSLWGVLTDTQYF

clone size: many
J gene: TRBJ1-3
V gene: TRBV5-1
CDR3 protein: CASSPITGAFRSGNTIYF